The clone carrying this T cell receptor (beta chain) was recorded at least ten times. Its antigen remains unidentified. Authors of the study amplified TCR beta CDR3 regions from RNA transcripts. When the TCR CDR3 underwent first-round RT-PCR, the HTBI primer set was used. TCRdb reprocessed the multiplex PCR reads with MiXCR, giving one entry per CDR3 protein. The sample shows 550,000 to 700,000 distinct CDR3 sequences, about half of them seen only once. This sample was taken from a study of T cells in Graves' hyperthyroidism and ophthalmopathy. The study, taken as a whole, reports: Ophthalmopathy, which appeared later, was predicted by the model a median around 6.9 months before onset. In the analysis, a 13 V-J model separated ophthalmopathy from stable hyperthyroidism.

The CDR3 is 14 amino acids. Germline V gene data show CDR1 as SGHTA and CDR2 as FQGNSA. V lost 7 bases and J 4 bases, leaving 16 bases between the germline ends. This receptor was identified in an adult woman with Graves' disease, either hyperthyroidism or ophthalmopathy (not recorded which). The sample taken for sequencing was peripheral blood or thyroid tissue (not recorded which). This rearrangement joins TRBV7-2 to TRBJ1-2; D is ambiguous. In DNA form, the CDR3 reads TGTGCCAGCACCGGAGTCTACCCCAGCTATGGCTACACCTTC. It encodes CASTGVYPSYGYTF.